These 14 T cell receptor beta chains came from one sample sequenced in a study of tumor-infiltrating lymphocytes in primary liver carcinoma. Both RNA and DNA were isolated together from around 20-30 mg of bulk tissue that had not been sorted. Priming with a constant-region primer yielded TCR beta cDNA from 450 to 550 ng total RNA. A slightly modified ARM-PCR protocol with three nested multiplex PCR rounds produced these TCR beta libraries. TRBV1-TRBV30 forward primers paired with a C-beta reverse primer drove the first two PCR rounds, around 10 cycles each. TCRdb recomputed calls from the multiplex PCR reads with MiXCR, one row per CDR3 protein. This sample carries 85,000 to 100,000 distinct CDR3 sequences, 65% to 70% of them seen once, and the ten largest clones take around 27%. The sample was tumor-adjacent normal liver tissue. The origin of the receptors is a man aged 35 to 55 with primary liver carcinoma and hepatitis B virus infection.

A remark on this clonotype: This may arise from a read error, as a much more abundant clone is one base away. The rearrangement uses TRBV6-6 and TRBJ1-5; D is perhaps TRBD1 (5 bases). The CDR3 runs to 15 residues. From germline, CDR1 is MNHNY and CDR2 SVGAGI (reference sequence). V lost 2 bases and J 4 bases, leaving 12 bases between the germline ends. In DNA form, the CDR3 reads TGTGCCAGCAGTTACCCCCGGGGGAGAAATCAGCCCCAGCATTTT. This codes for CASSYPRGRNQPQHF.

A note on this clonotype: Mismatch with germline at one junction end may stem from a read error. The rearrangement links TRBV11-2 to TRBJ1-1; weak D call: TRBD1 (6 bases). The CDR3 sequence is 18 residues long. The V gene's germline CDR1 is SGHAT and CDR2 FQNNGV. CDR3 region: CASSSPPGSMRGNTKAFF. The CDR3 nucleotides are TGTGCCAGCAGCTCACCCCCCGGGTCCATGAGGGGGAACACTAAAGCTTTCTTT.

Regarding this clonotype: At one of its ends the junction is not consistent with the germline gene, which may arise from a read error. The chain has TRBV12-3 or TRBV12-4 and TRBJ2-7, with 11 bases identical to TRBD2. CDR3 size: 15 residues. CDR3 amino acids: CASSLSTSGMYEQHF. Here the CDR3 DNA reads TGTGCCAGCAGTTTATCGACTAGCGGGATGTACGAGCAGCACTTT.

With respect to this clonotype: A much larger clone lies one base from this, so it may be a read error. CDR3 sequence reads: CANSQGQLNYGYTF. The CDR3 bases are TGCGCCAACAGCCAAGGACAGCTTAACTATGGCTACACCTTC. J is TRBJ1-2 and V is TRBV4-1; D possibly corresponds to TRBD1 (6 bases). The CDR3 has 14 amino acids. Looked up from germline, CDR1 is MGHRA and CDR2 is YSYEKL.

This clonotype was seen repeatedly, ten times or more. CDR3 in DNA: TGTGCCATCAGTGTTGACAATGAGCAGTTCTTC. Amino acids: CAISVDNEQFF. The chain joins TRBV10-3 to TRBJ2-1; D remains unclear. This CDR3 is built from 11 residues. Germline V gene sequence: CDR1 ENHRY, CDR2 SYGVKD. V lost 4 bases to trimming and J lost 5 bases, with 3 bases between them.

This clonotype was found once. One base away lies a much larger clone, so this may be a sequencing read error. V gene TRBV11-2 combines with J gene TRBJ2-2; 8 bases line up with TRBD2. The CDR3 runs to 14 residues. Germline lookup yields CDR1 SGHAT and CDR2 FQNNGV. The CDR3 spells CASSSSNYGGEQFF. CDR3 nucleotides: TGTGCCAGCAGCTCAAGCAACTACGGGGGGGAGCAGTTTTTT.

Remarks on this clonotype: It is likely a read error, because the conserved phenylalanine at the end of the CDR3 is missing. The chain is built from TRBV11-1 and TRBJ2-7; a possible D gene is TRBD2 (6 bases). Between the trimmed V and J ends, which lost 5 bases and 5 bases, there was a span of 16 bases. Germline V lookup: CDR1 SGHAT, CDR2 FQDESV (reference sequence). CDR3 length equals 14 residues. The CDR3 sequence: CASSAFGGTHEQYL. The CDR3 nucleotides are TGTGCCAGCAGCGCCTTCGGAGGGACCCACGAGCAGTACCTC.

The chain recombines TRBV6-1 with TRBJ2-7; the match to TRBD2 covers 11 bases. V gave up 9 bases and J gave up 5 bases; unmatched junction bases: 9. The germline V gene encodes CDR1 MNHNS and CDR2 SASEGT. This CDR3 comprises 14 residues. CDR3 sequence reads: CASKTSGRGNEQYF. The CDR3 nucleotides are TGTGCCAGTAAAACTAGCGGGAGAGGAAACGAGCAGTACTTC.

Concerning this clonotype: One end of the junction is discordant with germline, which a read error may explain. The V gene is TRBV4-2, the J gene TRBJ1-2; 10 bases line up with TRBD1. Germline CDR1 reads LGHNA; CDR2 reads YNFKEQ. The CDR3 is 16 amino acids. The CDR3 here is CVSSPGQGGRYSGYTF. The CDR3, as DNA: TGTGTCAGCAGCCCCGGACAGGGGGGAAGGTACTCTGGCTACACCTTC.

The V gene is TRBV11-2, the J gene TRBJ2-3; perhaps TRBD2 as D (5 bases). CDR1 is SGHAT and CDR2 is FQNNGV in the germline V gene. CDR3 length equals 14 residues. CDR3 nucleotides: TGTATCAGCAACTTAGAGGGCAGCAGGGATACGCAGTATTTT. Its translation: CISNLEGSRDTQYF.

This clonotype was counted ten times or more. At one of its ends the junction is not consistent with the germline gene, which may arise from a read error. The genes are TRBV6-1 and TRBJ1-3; D gene unclear. The length of the CDR3 is 18 residues. Germline V gene lookup returns CDR1 MNHNS and CDR2 SASEGT. The CDR3 DNA follows: TGTGCCAGCAGTGAAGAGGCCCTGCGCCCAGCCCATGGACACACCATATATTTT. As protein: CASSEEALRPAHGHTIYF.

This clonotype has at least ten counts. The chain is built from TRBV4-2 and TRBJ1-5, with 9 bases identical to TRBD1. With 3 bases clipped from V and 4 bases from J, the junction kept 7 bases outside the gene matches. The CDR3 is 16 amino acids. Germline V gene sequence: CDR1 LGHNA, CDR2 YNFKEQ. The CDR3 DNA reads as TGTGCCAGCAGCCAGTCTCCGGGACAGGGAAATCAGCCCCAGCATTTT. Residues: CASSQSPGQGNQPQHF.

Note on this clonotype: The CDR3 does not close with the conserved phenylalanine or tryptophan, likely indicating a read error. This chain joins TRBV11-2 and TRBJ1-5; possible D gene TRBD1, 5 bases. The CDR3 contains 16 residues. Germline CDR1 is SGHAT and CDR2 is FQNNGV. V lost 5 bases and J 0 bases, leaving 14 bases between the germline ends. Here the CDR3 reads CASSRAGRHSNQPQHY. The CDR3 nucleotides are TGTGCCAGCAGCCGGGCGGGGCGACATAGCAATCAGCCCCAGCATTAT.

With regard to this clonotype: The junction and the germline gene differ at one end; a read error may be behind it. The V and J genes are TRBV6-5 and TRBJ2-7; 12 nucleotides line up with TRBD2. The CDR3 is 16 residues long. Looked up from germline, CDR1 is MNHEY and CDR2 is SVGAGI. The CDR3 region is CASSYSGLAGIYEQYF. The CDR3 region has the DNA TGTGCCAGTAGTTACTCAGGACTAGCGGGAATCTACGAGCAGTACTTC.